This T cell receptor beta chain was identified during a study of graft-versus-host responses after intestinal transplantation. With respect to this clone: What it binds is unknown.

The CDR3 consists of 16 residues. Trimming took 1 base from V and 1 from J, leaving 13 bases between them. Germline CDR1 reads MNHEY; CDR2 reads SMNVEV (reference sequence). Libraries were prepared by immunoSEQ multiplex PCR; TCRdb keeps only in-frame clonotypes and omits some of them. The table lists under 150,000 clones, around 93% of them singletons. Source: unstimulated CD4+ T cells sorted from spleen or lymph node cells, taken before intestinal transplant. The TCR originated in a human donor who received an intestinal transplant. This chain uses TRBV27 with TRBJ1-1; D is possibly TRBD1 (5 bases). In nucleotides, the CDR3 is TGTGCCAGCAGTTTATATATGGGGGGGAAGAACACTGAAGCTTTCTTT. This encodes CASSLYMGGKNTEAFF.